This T cell receptor (beta chain) was profiled in a study of type 1 and type 2 diabetes patients. Whole-study results and caveats: Some HECs seen only in T1D might also appear in more T2D or control samples.

Anyone with other autoimmune disease or infection in the prior four weeks was excluded. Amplification started from genomic DNA. Amplification of the beta chain CDR3 used 30 forward and 13 reverse multiplex primers. One entry per CDR3 protein results from TCRdb running MiXCR on the multiplex PCR reads. The repertoire holds some 250,000 distinct CDR3 sequences, around 50% seen once, with roughly 15% in the top ten. The CDR3 runs 16 residues. Germline-derived CDR1 and CDR2 are MDHEN and SYDVKM. For this clonotype: Its cognate antigen is unknown. At one boundary the junction diverges from the germline segment, which might be a read error.

The chain couples TRBV28 to TRBJ2-3; the D gene could be TRBD1 or TRBD2 (5 bases each). The source material was peripheral blood mononuclear cells (PBMCs). The source is a man between 18 and 29 years old with type 2 diabetes. CDR3 nucleotide sequence: TGTGCCAGCAGCCCGATTTCGGGGCGTGACACAGATAGGCAGTATTTT. It specifies CASSPISGRDTDRQYF.